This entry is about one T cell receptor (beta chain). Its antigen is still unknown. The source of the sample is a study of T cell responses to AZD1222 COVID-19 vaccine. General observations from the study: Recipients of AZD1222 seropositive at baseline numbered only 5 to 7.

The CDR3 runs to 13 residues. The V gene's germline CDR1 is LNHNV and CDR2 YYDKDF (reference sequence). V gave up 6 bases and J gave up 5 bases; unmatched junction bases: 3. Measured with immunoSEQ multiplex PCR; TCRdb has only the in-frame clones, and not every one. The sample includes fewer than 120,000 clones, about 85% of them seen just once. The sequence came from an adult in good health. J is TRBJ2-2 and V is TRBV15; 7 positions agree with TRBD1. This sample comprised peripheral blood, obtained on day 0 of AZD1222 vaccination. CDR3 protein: CATRTGFTGELFF. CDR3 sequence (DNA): TGTGCCACCAGGACAGGGTTTACCGGGGAGCTGTTTTTT.